This record looks at one T cell receptor beta chain sequence and its context. V lost 6 bases, J lost 0 bases, and 5 bases stayed unmatched. The CDR3 runs 15 residues. Germline values: CDR1 MNHEY, CDR2 SVGAGI. The data belong to a study of blood T cell repertoires in COVID-19. Sequencing was performed with immunoSEQ multiplex PCR; in TCRdb, only in-frame clones are kept and a portion is missing. The table includes around 63,000 clones, about 86% detected once. The rearrangement links TRBV6-5 to TRBJ2-4, with 7 bases matching TRBD1. The receptor was isolated from a woman older than 75 with active COVID-19. Sequenced: peripheral blood. CDR3 amino acids: CASRDRLLAKNIQYF. DNA of the CDR3: TGTGCCAGCAGGGACAGGCTACTAGCCAAAAACATTCAGTACTTC.